This is a list of T cell receptor beta chains from one sample in a study of T cell changes during pregnancy in multiple sclerosis. Here immunoSEQ multiplex PCR was the method, and the copy in TCRdb shows in-frame clones only, minus some. Of under 40,000 clones listed, roughly 88% are singletons. Sequences were derived from peripheral blood, sampled in the second trimester of pregnancy. The source of these receptors is a female donor in good health, enrolled as a control in a pregnancy study. CDR3s include the opening cysteine and the closing phenylalanine or tryptophan. Each record gives: CDR3 protein, CDR3 DNA, V gene, clone size, CDR3 length, J gene, D gene. D genes are given only for firm matches. Clone size is given for some rows only: seen once, a few or many times, or a class if the clone is expanded.

CASSDSGTYGYTF | TGTGCCAGCAGTGACTCGGGCACCTATGGCTACACCTTC | TRBV6-4 | NA | 13 | TRBJ1-2 | NA
CAIATSGVGQYF | TGTGCCATCGCGACTAGCGGGGTTGGGCAGTACTTC | TRBV2 | few | 12 | TRBJ2-7 | TRBD2
CSAQGAGREKLFF | TGCAGCGCCCAAGGGGCAGGGAGGGAGAAACTGTTTTTT | TRBV29-1 | NA | 13 | TRBJ1-4 | NA
CASSVTKSSYEQYF | TGTGCCAGCAGCGTTACCAAGAGCTCCTACGAGCAGTACTTC | TRBV9 | NA | 14 | TRBJ2-7 | NA
CASSARQARNEKLFF | TGTGCCAGCAGCGCGAGACAGGCGAGAAATGAAAAACTGTTTTTT | TRBV9 | NA | 15 | TRBJ1-4 | NA
CSVAVAGRTYNEQFF | TGCAGCGTTGCGGTAGCGGGTAGAACCTACAATGAGCAGTTCTTC | TRBV29-1 | few | 15 | TRBJ2-1 | TRBD2
CASSTQGGEQFF | TGTGCCAGCAGCACCCAGGGGGGTGAGCAGTTCTTC | TRBV25-1 | NA | 12 | TRBJ2-1 | NA
CASSTGVLAKLFF | TGTGCCAGCTCGACAGGGGTGCTGGCAAAACTGTTTTTT | TRBV30 | NA | 13 | TRBJ1-4 | TRBD1
CASSLADNEQFF | TGTGCCAGCTCACTAGCGGACAATGAGCAGTTCTTC | TRBV18 | NA | 12 | TRBJ2-1 | NA
CASSPRLAGNEQFF | TGTGCCAGCAGCCCCCGACTAGCTGGGAATGAGCAGTTCTTC | TRBV7-9 | NA | 14 | TRBJ2-1 | TRBD2
CASSSRQGWGYTF | TGTGCCAGCAGCTCCCGCCAGGGATGGGGCTACACCTTC | TRBV7-2 | NA | 13 | TRBJ1-2 | NA
CASSEPGSSEAFF | TGTGCCAGCAGTGAGCCGGGGAGCTCTGAAGCTTTCTTT | TRBV25-1 | NA | 13 | TRBJ1-1 | NA
CATSGSGGTYNEQFF | TGTGCCACCTCTGGGTCGGGCGGGACCTACAATGAGCAGTTCTTC | TRBV6-5 | NA | 15 | TRBJ2-1 | NA
CAGSRGAQYGYTF | TGTGCCGGAAGCAGGGGGGCTCAGTATGGCTACACCTTC | TRBV7-2 | NA | 13 | TRBJ1-2 | TRBD1
CASSLPGVTYEQYF | TGTGCCAGCAGCCTCCCCGGGGTCACCTACGAGCAGTACTTC | TRBV7-3 | NA | 14 | TRBJ2-7 | NA
CASSITASQGGYTF | TGTGCCAGTAGTATTACAGCCTCCCAGGGGGGCTACACCTTC | TRBV19 | NA | 14 | TRBJ1-2 | NA
CASSLAEGGPTDTQYF | TGTGCCAGCAGCTTGGCGGAGGGGGGGCCCACAGATACGCAGTATTTT | TRBV5-8 | NA | 16 | TRBJ2-3 | NA
CASSQRAQGLRSYEQYF | TGCGCCAGCAGCCAACGCGCACAGGGATTGCGCTCCTACGAGCAGTACTTC | TRBV4-3 | NA | 17 | TRBJ2-7 | NA
CASSLASGQETQYF | TGCGCCAGCAGCTTGGCTAGCGGGCAAGAGACCCAGTACTTC | TRBV5-1 | NA | 14 | TRBJ2-5 | TRBD2
CASSLAGTAYEQYF | TGTGCCAGCAGTTTAGCCGGGACAGCCTACGAGCAGTACTTC | TRBV9 | NA | 14 | TRBJ2-7 | TRBD1